Each of the 9 T cell receptor beta chains below was sequenced from the same sample in a study of metastatic and nonmetastatic thyroid tumors. Using MiXCR, TCRdb reanalyzed the PCR reads. The sample has about 22,000 clones, more than 30% seen once. Treatment of any kind had been given to no patient before thyroid surgery. The sequenced sample consisted of blood. The receptors were gathered from a male donor with papillary thyroid cancer or a benign thyroid nodule (not recorded which). Some clones in this sample may be carry-over from other donors' samples.

This clone is deemed medium-sized. The CDR3 loop is CSASGGGQGVFYEQYF. CDR3 nucleotides: TGCAGTGCTAGTGGAGGGGGACAGGGGGTGTTCTACGAGCAGTACTTC. V is TRBV20-1 and J is TRBJ2-7; TRBD1 matches at 11 bases. The V and J ends lost 3 bases and 3 bases, in that order; junction bases with no gene match: 10. The length of the CDR3 is 16 residues. Germline V CDR1 and CDR2: DFQATT, SNEGSKA (reference sequence).

The table lists this clone with many counts. The chain employs TRBV7-9 and TRBJ2-5; 12 bases align to TRBD1. The V gene end was trimmed by 1 base and the J gene end by 5 bases; junction bases not matched to a gene: 5. Germline CDR1 reads SEHNR; CDR2 reads FQNEAQ (reference sequence). The CDR3 spans 16 residues. The CDR3 nucleotides are TGTGCCAGCAGCTTAGGGGACAGGGGGCGCGGTGAGACCCAGTACTTC. As protein: CASSLGDRGRGETQYF.

The rearrangement joins TRBV20-1 to TRBJ1-2, with D hard to call. Per the germline V gene, CDR1 is DFQATT and CDR2 is SNEGSKA (reference sequence). V was shortened by 5 bases and J by 5 bases, with 18 bases between the two germline ends. This CDR3 has 14 amino acids. CDR3: CSAPLLGQTYGYTF. The DNA of the CDR3 is TGCAGTGCTCCACTCCTGGGTCAAACTTATGGCTACACCTTC.

A few counts support this clone. The chain is built from TRBV12-3 or TRBV12-4 and TRBJ1-2; D is possibly TRBD1 (5 bases). CDR3 length: 14 residues. Trimming cost V 6 bases and J 8 bases, with 19 bases left between them. The CDR3 DNA sequence: TGTGCCAGCAGCTTGGCCAGGGACCCTAGGGGCTACACCTTC. Encoded protein: CASSLARDPRGYTF.

The chain employs TRBV28 and TRBJ1-5, with 8 bases matching TRBD1. This CDR3 is built from 15 residues. V shed 6 bases, J shed 5 bases, and the junction held 9 bases outside the gene matches. CDR1 and CDR2 from the germline V gene are MDHEN and SYDVKM. CDR3 coding DNA: TGTGCCAGCAGCGACAGGGGCGGCGGGTATCAGCCCCAGCATTTT. It yields the protein CASSDRGGGYQPQHF.

On this clone: An end of the junction differs from the germline gene, which may be a read error. This chain links TRBV5-1 with TRBJ2-4, with 10 bases lining up with TRBD2. Germline CDR1 is SGHRS and CDR2 is YFSETQ. The CDR3 runs to 17 residues. The CDR3 nucleotides are TGCGCCAGCAGCGCCTACAGCGGGAGGGGGGCCAAAAACATTCAGCACTTC. Translation gives CASSAYSGRGAKNIQHF. The variable domain in full, with the rest retrieved from reference TRBV5-1 and TRBJ2-4, is KAGVTQTPRYLIKTRGQQVTLSCSPISGHRSVSWYQQTPGQGLQFLFEYFSETQRNKGNFPGRFSGRQFSNSRSEMNVSTLELGDSALYLCASSAYSGRGAKNIQHFGAGTRLSVL.

This clone was counted ten times or more. This specimen includes other DNA sequences encoding the same CDR3. The V and J genes are TRBV19 and TRBJ2-3; 9 nucleotides match TRBD1. From germline, CDR1 is LNHDA and CDR2 SQIVND (reference sequence). The J segment lost 5 bases and the V segment lost 3 bases, leaving 6 bases of the junction unmatched. The CDR3 contains 15 residues. The CDR3 sequence: CASSMDRGLLDTQYF. CDR3 DNA: TGTGCCAGTAGTATGGACAGGGGCCTGTTAGATACGCAGTATTTT. Full variable domain (outside the CDR3, taken from reference TRBV19 and TRBJ2-3): DGGITQSPKYLFRKEGQNVTLSCEQNLNHDAMYWYRQDPGQGLRLIYYSQIVNDFQKGDIAEGYSVSREKKESFPLTVTSAQKNPTAFYLCASSMDRGLLDTQYFGPGTRLTVL.

Only one count was recorded for this clone. The gene calls are TRBV30 and TRBJ1-2, with D maybe TRBD1 (6 bases). The germline gives CDR1 GTSNPN, CDR2 SVGIG (reference sequence). Between the trimmed V and J ends, which lost 3 bases and 4 bases, there was a span of 12 bases. The CDR3 extends over 13 amino acids. The CDR3 DNA is TGTGCCTGGAGCCGCACAGGGAGCTATGGCTACACCTTC. Its translation: CAWSRTGSYGYTF.

This clone came up many times. This chain joins TRBV19 and TRBJ2-2, with 10 positions matching TRBD2. Germline CDR1 and CDR2: LNHDA and SQIVND (reference sequence). This CDR3 spans 15 amino acids. Trimming at V came to 6 bases and at J to 1 base, leaving 2 bases not matched to a gene. CDR3 sequence (DNA): TGTGCCAGTAGGAGGACTAGCGGGAACACCGGGGAGCTGTTTTTT. Its protein is CASRRTSGNTGELFF.